Listed below are T cell receptor beta chains from one sample, sequenced in a study of beta chain features in type 1 diabetes. Clones were sequenced by immunoSEQ multiplex PCR, and TCRdb holds only the in-frame ones, with some missing. The sample yields about 900,000 clones, 17% seen once. The sample comprised naive CD4+ T cells from blood. The receptors here all came from a young woman in good health. The CDR3 runs from the conserved cysteine through the conserved F or W. The D gene is left open where the match is weak. A row's size may be missing; if present it is once, few, many or a size class.

TRBV4-3	TRBJ1-5	NA	NA	TGCGCCAGCAGCCAAGTTGTAGGGGATCAGCCCCAGCATTTT	CASSQVVGDQPQHF
TRBV5-1	TRBJ2-3	TRBD1	NA	TGCGCCAGCTCCGGGACAGGGGAAGGGGGCACAGATACGCAGTATTTT	CASSGTGEGGTDTQYF
TRBV9	TRBJ2-7	TRBD1	few	TGTGCCAGCAGCGTAGAGGGGGACAGGGGCTACGAGCAGTACTTC	CASSVEGDRGYEQYF
TRBV1	TRBJ2-1	NA	few	TGCACCAGCAGCCAACCTCACCCTAGCGTCCGCCGCGGTTACAATGAGCAGTTCTTC	CTSSQPHPSVRRGYNEQFF
TRBV7-2	TRBJ1-2	NA	NA	TGTGCCAGCAGTTCACCACGGGATGGCTACACCTTC	CASSSPRDGYTF
TRBV7-9	TRBJ2-5	TRBD2	few	TGTGCCAGCGGGTGGCGGGGGCAAGAGACCCAGTACTTC	CASGWRGQETQYF
TRBV11-2	TRBJ2-5	NA	few	TGTGCCAGCAGCTCCACAGGGAAAGAGACCCAGTACTTC	CASSSTGKETQYF
TRBV6-5	TRBJ1-1	TRBD1	NA	TGTGCCAGCAGTGCAATAACAGGGGCGGCTGAAGCTTTCTTT	CASSAITGAAEAFF
TRBV4-3	TRBJ2-3	NA	NA	TGCGCCAGCAGCCGAAAATACGGGGGAGACTTCACAGATACGCAGTATTTT	CASSRKYGGDFTDTQYF
TRBV4-2	TRBJ2-7	TRBD1	NA	TGTGCCAGCAGCCAAGACAGACGGGATAGCAGGGGGCACGAGCAGTACTTC	CASSQDRRDSRGHEQYF
TRBV15	TRBJ2-1	NA	few	TGTGCCACCAGCAGACGGCTAGAGAATGAGCAGTTCTTC	CATSRRLENEQFF